This T cell receptor beta chain was sequenced in a study of blood T cell repertoires in COVID-19. Background on the study: The United States, Italy and Spain provided the acute and convalescent COVID-19 samples.

The germline V gene has CDR1 SGDLS and CDR2 YYNGEE. Trimming pared 3 bases from V and 3 bases from J, leaving 8 bases between. This CDR3 contains 13 residues. Authors' processing steps: It was from reference gene primer amplification that nucleated cell counts were estimated. The assay was immunoSEQ multiplex PCR, and TCRdb's table has in-frame clones only and misses some. That table furnishes V, J and clone size, whereas the DNA furnished D and trimming. Among under 100,000 clones listed, roughly 80% were seen once. The chain has TRBV9 and TRBJ2-3; weak D call: TRBD2 (6 bases). The receptor was derived from a man older than 75 with active or convalescent COVID-19. The sample comprised peripheral blood. DNA of the CDR3: TGTGCCAGCAGCGGAGGGAGGACAGATACGCAGTATTTT. Protein product: CASSGGRTDTQYF.